Given below is one T cell receptor beta chain in context. Its antigen remains unidentified. The data originate from a study of shared clonotypes between healthy human individuals. On the study more broadly: Researchers assigned three CD4 naive, three CD4 memory, two CD8 naive and one CD8 memory plate to each donor.

Method: immunoSEQ multiplex PCR; TCRdb's copy keeps in-frame clones and lacks some. The sample lists approximately 2.5 million clones; over 85% were seen once. Regarding the study as a whole: Clonotypes that were shared across a handful of donors made up around 5% of naive CD4 clonotypes.

Germline V CDR1 and CDR2: SGHNT, YYREEE (reference sequence). The CDR3 is 17 residues long. V dropped 1 base and J dropped 5; count of bases not matched to a gene: 10. The chain is built from TRBV5-4 and TRBJ2-5; 11 bases align to TRBD2. This receptor was obtained from a man between 18 and 35 years old in good health. Sample: naive CD4+ T cells sorted from blood. Subset given: CD45RA+ positively selected. CDR3 in amino acids: CASSLKTSGTYRETQYF. Written as DNA, the CDR3 is TGTGCCAGCAGCTTGAAGACTAGCGGGACGTACCGGGAGACCCAGTACTTC. Drawing the rest from reference TRBV5-4 and TRBJ2-5, the complete variable domain is ETGVTQSPTHLIKTRGQQVTLRCSSQSGHNTVSWYQQALGQGPQFIFQYYREEENGRGNFPPRFSGLQFPNYSSELNVNALELDDSALYLCASSLKTSGTYRETQYFGPGTRLLVL.